Each of the 20 T cell receptor beta chains below was sequenced from the same sample in a study of T cell repertoires in ileal Crohn's disease. Clones were sequenced by immunoSEQ multiplex PCR, and TCRdb holds only the in-frame ones, with some missing. The table lists more than 10,000 clones, approximately 81% of them singletons. This sample's time point: neoterminal ileum biopsy at postoperative endoscopy, about 6 months after surgery. The sample was ileal tissue. Every receptor here comes from an adult with Crohn's disease.

The V call is TRBV2, the J call TRBJ2-3; TRBD2 aligns across 14 bases. CDR3 length equals 16 residues. V was clipped by 6 bases and J by 0 bases; unmatched bases: 2. Germline CDR1 is SNHLY and CDR2 is FYNNEI. The CDR3 sequence is CASRRLAGGSTDTQYF. The CDR3 DNA reads TGTGCCAGCAGAAGACTAGCGGGAGGGAGCACAGATACGCAGTATTTT.

This clone showed up just a few times. The chain employs TRBV7-6 and TRBJ2-7, with 8 bases identical to TRBD2. Germline CDR1 reads SGHVS; CDR2 reads FNYEAQ. This CDR3 comprises 17 residues. Trimming cost V 3 bases and J 3 bases; bases outside gene matches: 13. CDR3 nucleotide sequence: TGTGCCAGCAGCTTGAAGGCGGGTGGGACTAGTGGCTACGAGCAGTACTTC. Translation: CASSLKAGGTSGYEQYF.

V and J are TRBV7-6 and TRBJ2-3, with 8 nucleotides matching TRBD1. CDR1 SGHVS and CDR2 FNYEAQ come from the germline V gene. CDR3 length equals 17 residues. V gave up 4 bases and J gave up 0 bases; unmatched junction bases: 9. The CDR3, as DNA: TGTGCCAGCAGCTCCTCCGCAGGGGGCCGGAGCACAGATACGCAGTATTTT. As protein: CASSSSAGGRSTDTQYF.

This clone was counted between two and nine times. V is TRBV19 and J is TRBJ1-1, with D possibly TRBD1 on 5 matching bases. The CDR3 sequence is 13 residues long. V dropped 3 bases and J dropped 6 bases, with 11 bases sitting between them. Germline CDR1 and CDR2: LNHDA and SQIVND (reference sequence). Written as DNA, the CDR3 is TGTGCCAGTAGTATTGATCAGGGATCTGAAGCTTTCTTT. Translated: CASSIDQGSEAFF.

V and J are TRBV5-1 and TRBJ2-7, with 8 bases fitting TRBD1. CDR1 SGHRS and CDR2 YFSETQ come from the germline V gene. Losses at the gene ends were 4 bases for V and 6 bases for J; bases not matched to a gene: 6. This CDR3 region has 13 residues. CDR3 nucleotide sequence: TGCGCCAGCAGCCAGGGGGCTTTGGGCGAGCAGTACTTC. Its translation: CASSQGALGEQYF.

This clone was seen once. The chain is built from TRBV29-1 and TRBJ2-1, with 7 bases matching TRBD2. CDR1 is SQVTM, CDR2 ANQGSEA, per germline. The CDR3 loop spans 17 amino acids. V dropped 4 bases and J dropped 0; count of bases not matched to a gene: 12. CDR3 in DNA: TGCAGCGTTGGGGGGGGAACAGGCGCTCACTCCTACAATGAGCAGTTCTTC. This codes for CSVGGGTGAHSYNEQFF.

J is TRBJ1-1 and V is TRBV11-3; D gene ambiguous. Trimming removed 0 bases from V and 0 bases from J, with 2 bases in between. Germline V gives CDR1 SGHNT, CDR2 YENEEA. The CDR3 contains 13 residues. The DNA for the CDR3 is TGTGCCAGCAGCTTAGATATGAACACTGAAGCTTTCTTT. Residues: CASSLDMNTEAFF.

This clone was seen more than once but under ten times. The CDR3 protein is CASSIRGQGAPNVLTF. CDR3 bases: TGTGCCAGTAGTATAAGAGGACAGGGGGCCCCCAACGTCCTGACTTTC. The V call is TRBV19, the J call TRBJ2-6; 11 positions match TRBD1. V shed 2 bases, J shed 8 bases, and the junction held 5 bases outside the gene matches. The CDR3 spans 16 residues. In germline, CDR1 is LNHDA, CDR2 SQIVND (reference sequence).

The CDR3 spells CASKGAGGPGELFF. In DNA form, the CDR3 reads TGTGCCAGCAAGGGAGCGGGGGGGCCCGGGGAGCTGTTTTTT. The rearrangement links TRBV27 to TRBJ2-2; 10 bases map to TRBD2. J gave up 6 bases and V 7 bases, and 5 bases lay outside the gene matches. The germline V gene encodes CDR1 MNHEY and CDR2 SMNVEV (reference sequence). This CDR3 is 14 amino acids long.

This chain joins TRBV27 and TRBJ1-1; weak D call: TRBD1 (6 bases). V lost 2 bases and J lost 4, with 14 bases in between. The CDR3 length is 15 residues. In germline, CDR1 is MNHEY, CDR2 SMNVEV (reference sequence). The CDR3 region is CASSLRGTGSTEAFF. The CDR3 DNA reads TGTGCCAGCAGTTTAAGAGGTACAGGGAGCACTGAAGCTTTCTTT.

This clone has only a few counts. The V gene is TRBV30, the J gene TRBJ2-3; a possible D gene is TRBD2 (6 bases). The CDR3 spans 11 residues. The germline V gene encodes CDR1 GTSNPN and CDR2 SVGIG (reference sequence). Trimming stripped 0 bases from V and 11 bases from J, with 9 bases between. Written as DNA, the CDR3 is TGTGCCTGGAGTGTCGGGGGACGGCAGTATTTT. It yields the protein CAWSVGGRQYF.

This rearrangement joins TRBV6-1 to TRBJ2-3; the D gene is possibly TRBD2 (6 bases). The germline gives CDR1 MNHNS, CDR2 SASEGT. V shed 3 bases and J shed 0 bases, with 13 bases lying between them. CDR3 length: 16 amino acids. The CDR3 sequence is CASSEFGGSSTDTQYF. Written as DNA, the CDR3 is TGTGCCAGCAGTGAGTTCGGGGGTTCTAGCACAGATACGCAGTATTTT.

This chain uses TRBV2 with TRBJ2-2, with a tentative D call TRBD2 (6 bases). Trimming stripped 6 bases from V and 8 bases from J, with 16 bases between. Germline lookup yields CDR1 SNHLY and CDR2 FYNNEI. This CDR3 is 14 amino acids long. CDR3 in DNA: TGTGCCAGCAGGGGGGGACGCCCCGGGGGGGAGCTGTTTTTT. It translates to CASRGGRPGGELFF.

This chain joins TRBV5-6 and TRBJ2-2, with D possibly TRBD1 on 6 matching bases. Trimming left V 5 bases short and J 2 bases short, with 13 bases between. The CDR3 consists of 15 residues. CDR1 and CDR2 (germline): SGHDT, YYEEEE. CDR3 coding DNA: TGTGCCAGCAGATCCGGGACATCAAACACCGGGGAGCTGTTTTTT. It translates to CASRSGTSNTGELFF.

This sequence joins TRBV6-5 and TRBJ1-1, with TRBD1 matching over 8 bases. Germline assignment: CDR1 MNHEY and CDR2 SVGAGI. The CDR3 has 15 residues. With V trimmed by 2 bases and J by 1 base, 3 bases remained unmatched. The CDR3 reads CASSYTGQENTEAFF. In DNA, the CDR3 is TGTGCCAGCAGTTACACGGGACAGGAGAACACTGAAGCTTTCTTT.

This clone is labeled medium-sized (0.01 to 0.1%). The chain joins TRBV7-6 to TRBJ2-7; D might be TRBD1 (6 bases). V lost 1 base, J lost 3 bases, and 13 bases lay in between. This CDR3 is 15 amino acids long. Germline V gene data show CDR1 as SGHVS and CDR2 as FNYEAQ. CDR3 DNA sequence: TGTGCCAGCAGCTTAGAAGGGACATGGGGCTACGAGCAGTACTTC. As protein: CASSLEGTWGYEQYF.

With respect to this clone: At one end, the junction sequence differs from germline, possibly due to a read error. V gene TRBV10-3 combines with J gene TRBJ1-1; 9 nucleotides agree with TRBD1. The CDR3 loop spans 14 amino acids. Germline V lookup: CDR1 ENHRY, CDR2 SYGVKD. The CDR3 loop reads CAISESRTGAEAFF. In nucleotides, the CDR3 is TGTGCCATCAGTGAGTCTAGGACAGGGGCTGAGGCTTTCTTT.

CDR3 loop: CASSSLLAGGTDTQYF. In DNA, the CDR3 is TGTGCCAGCAGTTCCCTCCTAGCGGGGGGGACAGATACGCAGTATTTT. The chain is built from TRBV28 and TRBJ2-3, with 12 bases lining up with TRBD2. Unmatched junction bases numbered 5, after V lost 4 bases and J lost 3 bases. The CDR3 sequence is 16 residues long. From germline, CDR1 is MDHEN and CDR2 SYDVKM.

The rearrangement links TRBV7-2 to TRBJ1-1, with D possibly matching TRBD1 (6 bases). Germline lookup yields CDR1 SGHTA and CDR2 FQGNSA. The germline V and J ends were trimmed by 9 bases and 1 base, with 9 bases remaining between them. This CDR3 has 12 residues. The CDR3 loop reads CASGQTNTEAFF. DNA for the CDR3: TGTGCCAGTGGACAGACGAACACTGAAGCTTTCTTT.

The J gene is TRBJ2-7, the V gene TRBV18, with TRBD1 matching over 12 bases. The CDR3 covers 16 residues. V dropped 2 bases and J dropped 4; count of bases not matched to a gene: 6. CDR1 is KGHSH, CDR2 LQKENI, per germline. The CDR3 region is CASSPWGTGGAYEQYF. The CDR3 DNA reads TGTGCCAGCTCACCATGGGGGACAGGGGGCGCTTACGAGCAGTACTTC. The variable domain in full, completed from reference TRBV18 and TRBJ2-7, reads NAGVMQNPRHLVRRRGQEARLRCSPMKGHSHVYWYRQLPEEGLKFMVYLQKENIIDESGMPKERFSAEFPKEGPSILRIQQVVRGDSAAYFCASSPWGTGGAYEQYFGPGTRLTVT.